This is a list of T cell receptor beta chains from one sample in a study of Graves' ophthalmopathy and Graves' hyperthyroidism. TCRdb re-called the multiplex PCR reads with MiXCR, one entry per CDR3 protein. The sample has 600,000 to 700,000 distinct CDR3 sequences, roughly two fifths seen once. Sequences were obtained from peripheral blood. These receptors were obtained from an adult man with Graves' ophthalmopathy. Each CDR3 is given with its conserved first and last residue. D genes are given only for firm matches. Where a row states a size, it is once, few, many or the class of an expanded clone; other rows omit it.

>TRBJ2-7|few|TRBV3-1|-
TGTGCCAGCAGCCACACCCCAACAGGCTACGAGCAGTACTTC
CASSHTPTGYEQYF
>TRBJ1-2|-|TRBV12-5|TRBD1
TGTGCTAGTGGCGTAGACAGGGGCTCACCTAACTATGGCTACACCTTC
CASGVDRGSPNYGYTF
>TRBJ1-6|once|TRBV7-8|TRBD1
TGTGCCAGCACCGCGACAGGGGGTTATTCACCCCTCCACTTT
CASTATGGYSPLHF
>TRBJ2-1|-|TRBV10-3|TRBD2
TGTGCCATCAGTGAGTCGTCGGGAGGGGAGTTCTTC
CAISESSGGEFF
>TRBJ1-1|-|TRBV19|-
TGTGCCAGTAGAATAACGGGGAGTCACACTGAAGCTTTCTTT
CASRITGSHTEAFF
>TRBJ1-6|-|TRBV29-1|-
TGCAGCGCCCGCCAGGATTCACCCCTCCACTTT
CSARQDSPLHF
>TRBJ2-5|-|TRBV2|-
TGTGCCAGCATTGGGAGTGAAGATCAGCCCCAGTACTTC
CASIGSEDQPQYF
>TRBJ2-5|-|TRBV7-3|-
TGTGCCTGCAGCTTGTCGTGGGCGCATCAAGAGACCCAGTACTTC
CACSLSWAHQETQYF
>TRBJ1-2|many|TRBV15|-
TGTGCCACCAGCAGAGATGCAGGTAGTGGCTACACCTTC
CATSRDAGSGYTF
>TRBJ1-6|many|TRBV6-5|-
TGTGCCAGCGGGAAGGGACTGCCCAATTCACCCCTCCACTTT
CASGKGLPNSPLHF
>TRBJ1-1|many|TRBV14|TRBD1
TGTGCCAGCAGCCATAGACAGGGGGATATTATGAACACTGAAGCTTTCTTT
CASSHRQGDIMNTEAFF
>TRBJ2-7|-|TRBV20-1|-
TGCAGTGCTAGTGGAGGGGCCCCCTACGAGCAGTGCTTC
CSASGGAPYEQCF
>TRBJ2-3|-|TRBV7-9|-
TGTGCCAGCAGCCCGGACGTAGATACGCAGTATTTT
CASSPDVDTQYF
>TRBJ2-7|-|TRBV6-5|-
TGTGCCAGCAGTTTACCAGGGGCTATGGGGGAGCAGTACTTC
CASSLPGAMGEQYF
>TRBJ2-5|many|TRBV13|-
TGTGCCAGCAGCTTAAAGGTGGTGGGTGAAGAGACCCAGTACTTC
CASSLKVVGEETQYF
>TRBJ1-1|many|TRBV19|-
TGTGCCAGTAGTATAGTCGAGGGAAACACTGAAGCTTTCTTT
CASSIVEGNTEAFF
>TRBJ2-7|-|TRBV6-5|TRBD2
TGTGCCAGCAGTCAAGGACTAGCGGGGTTCGAGCAGTACTTC
CASSQGLAGFEQYF
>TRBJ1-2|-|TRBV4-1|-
TGCGCCAGCAGCCAAGATGGGACCGCAGGGCTCGGCTACACCTTC
CASSQDGTAGLGYTF
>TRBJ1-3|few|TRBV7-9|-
TGTGCCAGTAGTATAGATTTCCCAGGCACCTCTGGAAACACCATATATTTT
CASSIDFPGTSGNTIYF
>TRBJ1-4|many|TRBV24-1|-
TGTGCCACCAGTAGTATCATCGCGGGGAAAAATGAAAAACTGTTTTTT
CATSSIIAGKNEKLFF
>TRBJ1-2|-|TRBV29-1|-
TGCAGCAGTTACCGGGCAGGGACTACGGATGGCTACACCTTC
CSSYRAGTTDGYTF
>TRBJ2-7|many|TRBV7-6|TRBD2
TGTGCCAGCAGCTTAGATCCTAGCGGGAGCCGGGGCGAGCAGTACTTC
CASSLDPSGSRGEQYF
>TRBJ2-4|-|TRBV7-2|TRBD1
TGTGCCAGCAGCCCCGGACAGGGAAACATTCAGTACTTC
CASSPGQGNIQYF
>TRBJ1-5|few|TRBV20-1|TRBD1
TGCAGTGCTTGCCGGACAGGGGACAATCAGCCCCAGCATTTT
CSACRTGDNQPQHF
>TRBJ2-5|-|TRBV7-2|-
TGTGCCAGCAGCTTATCCCTAGGCACATTAGAGACCCAGTACTTC
CASSLSLGTLETQYF
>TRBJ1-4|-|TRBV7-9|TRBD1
TGTGCCAGCAGCTCAGACAGGGGGGGACTCCCCGCTAATGAAAAACTGTTTTTT
CASSSDRGGLPANEKLFF
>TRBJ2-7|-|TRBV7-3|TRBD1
TGTGCCAGCAGCCGTGGACAGGGCCTCTACGAGCAGTACTTC
CASSRGQGLYEQYF
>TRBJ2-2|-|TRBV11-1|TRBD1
TGTGCCAGCAGCTTACAAGACAGGGGAACCGGGGAGCTGTTTTTT
CASSLQDRGTGELFF
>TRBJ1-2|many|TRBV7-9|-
TGTGCCAGCAGCTTAAATGTACGGGGTGAAGGCTACACCTTC
CASSLNVRGEGYTF